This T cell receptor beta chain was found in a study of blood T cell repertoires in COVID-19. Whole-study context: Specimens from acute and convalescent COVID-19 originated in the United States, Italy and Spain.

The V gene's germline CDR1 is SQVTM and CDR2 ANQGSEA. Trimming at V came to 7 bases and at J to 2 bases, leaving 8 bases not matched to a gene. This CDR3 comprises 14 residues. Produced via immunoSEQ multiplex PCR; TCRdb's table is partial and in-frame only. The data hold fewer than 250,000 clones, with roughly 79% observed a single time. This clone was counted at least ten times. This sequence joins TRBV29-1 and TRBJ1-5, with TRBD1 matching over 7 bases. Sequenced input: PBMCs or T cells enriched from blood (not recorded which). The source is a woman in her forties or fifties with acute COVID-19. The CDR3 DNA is TGCAGCGCCCAGACAGGGTATGGCAATCAGCCCCAGCATTTT. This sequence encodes CSAQTGYGNQPQHF.